This is a list of T cell receptor beta chains from one sample in a study of blood T cell repertoires in COVID-19. Repertoires were generated with immunoSEQ multiplex PCR, while TCRdb's copy carries only in-frame clones and drops some. This table holds about 440,000 clones, 75% to 90% found once. Sequenced sample: peripheral blood. Receptor source: a woman aged 30 to 39 with acute or convalescent COVID-19. The CDR3 runs from the conserved cysteine through the conserved F or W. A D gene is named only where the DNA matches it firmly. Some rows mark clone size as missing; the rest say once, few, many or name a class of expanded clone.

v_call: TRBV19
clone_size: .
d_call: .
j_call: TRBJ2-7
cdr3_length: 14
cdr3_aa: CASSPGTSAYEQYF
cdr3_nt: TGTGCCAGTAGTCCCGGGACATCGGCTTACGAGCAGTACTTC

v_call: TRBV30
clone_size: .
d_call: TRBD2
j_call: TRBJ2-2
cdr3_length: 16
cdr3_aa: CAWRGAAGAHTGELFF
cdr3_nt: TGTGCCTGGCGAGGAGCAGCGGGGGCCCACACCGGGGAGCTGTTTTTT

v_call: TRBV30
clone_size: .
d_call: .
j_call: TRBJ1-2
cdr3_length: 13
cdr3_aa: CAWSVRVDYGYTF
cdr3_nt: TGTGCCTGGAGTGTACGGGTGGACTATGGCTACACCTTC

v_call: TRBV7-2
clone_size: .
d_call: .
j_call: TRBJ1-3
cdr3_length: 15
cdr3_aa: CASSLAGAGGNTIYF
cdr3_nt: TGTGCCAGCAGCTTAGCGGGGGCGGGTGGAAACACCATATATTTT

v_call: TRBV7-9
clone_size: few
d_call: .
j_call: TRBJ1-6
cdr3_length: 15
cdr3_aa: CASSLLNPSNSPLHF
cdr3_nt: TGTGCCAGCAGCCTCCTAAACCCTAGTAATTCACCCCTCCACTTT

v_call: TRBV5-4
clone_size: many
d_call: .
j_call: TRBJ2-5
cdr3_length: 14
cdr3_aa: CASYVQGPGETQYF
cdr3_nt: TGTGCCAGCTACGTTCAGGGGCCTGGGGAGACCCAGTACTTC

v_call: TRBV2
clone_size: .
d_call: .
j_call: TRBJ1-5
cdr3_length: 14
cdr3_aa: CASSDPGAYQPQHF
cdr3_nt: TGTGCCAGCAGTGATCCAGGGGCCTATCAGCCCCAGCATTTT

v_call: TRBV19
clone_size: .
d_call: .
j_call: TRBJ2-5
cdr3_length: 14
cdr3_aa: CASSILDREETQYF
cdr3_nt: TGTGCCAGTAGTATCCTCGACAGAGAAGAGACCCAGTACTTC

v_call: TRBV28
clone_size: .
d_call: TRBD2
j_call: TRBJ2-1
cdr3_length: 19
cdr3_aa: CASSISLAGGPRSYNEQFF
cdr3_nt: TGTGCCAGCAGTATCTCACTAGCGGGGGGGCCTCGGTCCTACAATGAGCAGTTCTTC

v_call: TRBV28
clone_size: .
d_call: TRBD2
j_call: TRBJ2-3
cdr3_length: 12
cdr3_aa: CASWGRADTQYF
cdr3_nt: TGTGCCAGCTGGGGGAGGGCAGATACGCAGTATTTT

v_call: TRBV29-1
clone_size: .
d_call: .
j_call: TRBJ2-7
cdr3_length: 13
cdr3_aa: CSVPGTNSYEQYF
cdr3_nt: TGCAGCGTCCCGGGAACAAACTCCTACGAGCAGTACTTC

v_call: TRBV19
clone_size: .
d_call: .
j_call: TRBJ2-7
cdr3_length: 13
cdr3_aa: CASSIEDNYEQYF
cdr3_nt: TGTGCCAGTAGTATAGAGGACAATTACGAGCAGTACTTC

v_call: TRBV9
clone_size: once
d_call: .
j_call: TRBJ2-3
cdr3_length: 16
cdr3_aa: CASSVQGLVGTDTQYF
cdr3_nt: TGTGCCAGCAGCGTACAGGGGTTAGTTGGCACAGATACGCAGTATTTT

v_call: TRBV9
clone_size: .
d_call: TRBD1
j_call: TRBJ2-1
cdr3_length: 18
cdr3_aa: CASSGQVTVETGPNEQFF
cdr3_nt: TGTGCCAGCAGCGGTCAGGTGACGGTCGAGACAGGGCCCAATGAGCAGTTCTTC

v_call: TRBV10-2
clone_size: .
d_call: .
j_call: TRBJ2-3
cdr3_length: 15
cdr3_aa: CASSGLPPLADTQYF
cdr3_nt: TGCGCCAGCAGTGGACTACCCCCATTGGCAGATACGCAGTATTTT

v_call: TRBV5-4
clone_size: .
d_call: .
j_call: TRBJ1-3
cdr3_length: 16
cdr3_aa: CASSFAGVSSGNTIYF
cdr3_nt: TGTGCCAGCAGCTTTGCAGGGGTTAGCTCTGGAAACACCATATATTTT

v_call: TRBV4-2
clone_size: few
d_call: TRBD1
j_call: TRBJ2-3
cdr3_length: 16
cdr3_aa: CASRHLGQGYTDTQYF
cdr3_nt: TGTGCCAGCAGGCATCTGGGACAGGGGTACACAGATACGCAGTATTTT

v_call: TRBV28
clone_size: .
d_call: TRBD2
j_call: TRBJ2-1
cdr3_length: 15
cdr3_aa: CASKALAGAYNEQFF
cdr3_nt: TGTGCCAGCAAGGCCCTAGCGGGGGCCTACAATGAGCAGTTCTTC

v_call: TRBV15
clone_size: .
d_call: TRBD1
j_call: TRBJ1-1
cdr3_length: 18
cdr3_aa: CATSSTTGTVLFSTEAFF
cdr3_nt: TGTGCCACCAGCAGTACAACCGGGACAGTCCTTTTTAGTACTGAAGCTTTCTTT

v_call: TRBV7-9
clone_size: .
d_call: .
j_call: TRBJ2-7
cdr3_length: 13
cdr3_aa: CASSLSSTSEQYF
cdr3_nt: TGTGCCAGCAGCTTGAGTTCTACGTCAGAGCAGTACTTC

v_call: TRBV28
clone_size: .
d_call: TRBD1
j_call: TRBJ1-6
cdr3_length: 15
cdr3_aa: CASSQSDRLNSPLHF
cdr3_nt: TGTGCCAGCAGTCAGTCGGACAGGTTAAATTCACCCCTCCACTTT

v_call: TRBV20-1
clone_size: once
d_call: .
j_call: TRBJ2-7
cdr3_length: 11
cdr3_aa: CSANNLREQYF
cdr3_nt: TGCAGTGCCAACAATTTGAGGGAGCAGTACTTC

v_call: TRBV5-1
clone_size: .
d_call: .
j_call: TRBJ1-1
cdr3_length: 17
cdr3_aa: CASSLVLHRDLNTEAFF
cdr3_nt: TGCGCCAGCAGCTTGGTTCTACACAGGGACCTGAACACTGAAGCTTTCTTT

v_call: TRBV30
clone_size: .
d_call: .
j_call: TRBJ2-2
cdr3_length: 14
cdr3_aa: CAWSVARNTGELFF
cdr3_nt: TGTGCCTGGAGTGTTGCCAGAAACACCGGGGAGCTGTTTTTT

v_call: TRBV5-1
clone_size: .
d_call: .
j_call: TRBJ2-7
cdr3_length: 16
cdr3_aa: CASSLEAPTKYYEQYF
cdr3_nt: TGCGCCAGCAGCTTGGAAGCGCCGACTAAATACTACGAGCAGTACTTC

v_call: TRBV11-2
clone_size: .
d_call: .
j_call: TRBJ2-7
cdr3_length: 17
cdr3_aa: CASSLGPRSFISYEQYF
cdr3_nt: TGTGCCAGCAGCTTAGGTCCCAGGTCGTTCATATCCTACGAGCAGTACTTC

v_call: TRBV6-5
clone_size: .
d_call: TRBD1
j_call: TRBJ1-4
cdr3_length: 15
cdr3_aa: CASLAFRQGSEKLFF
cdr3_nt: TGTGCCAGCCTGGCCTTCAGACAGGGAAGCGAAAAACTGTTTTTT

v_call: TRBV28
clone_size: .
d_call: TRBD1
j_call: TRBJ2-1
cdr3_length: 15
cdr3_aa: CASSLWGQGYNEQFF
cdr3_nt: TGTGCCAGCAGTTTATGGGGACAGGGTTACAATGAGCAGTTCTTC

v_call: TRBV4-2
clone_size: .
d_call: .
j_call: TRBJ1-1
cdr3_length: 13
cdr3_aa: CASSRRENTEAFF
cdr3_nt: TGTGCCAGCAGCCGCCGGGAAAACACTGAAGCTTTCTTT

v_call: TRBV12-5
clone_size: .
d_call: .
j_call: TRBJ2-7
cdr3_length: 11
cdr3_aa: CASGISYEQYF
cdr3_nt: TGTGCTAGTGGTATCAGCTACGAGCAGTACTTC

v_call: TRBV7-9
clone_size: .
d_call: TRBD1
j_call: TRBJ1-2
cdr3_length: 14
cdr3_aa: CASSFRDSNYGYTF
cdr3_nt: TGTGCCAGCAGCTTTCGGGACAGTAACTATGGCTACACCTTC

v_call: TRBV5-5
clone_size: .
d_call: TRBD1
j_call: TRBJ1-1
cdr3_length: 17
cdr3_aa: CASSTNPGQGARTEAFF
cdr3_nt: TGTGCCAGCAGCACAAATCCGGGACAGGGGGCAAGAACTGAAGCTTTCTTT

v_call: TRBV7-8
clone_size: .
d_call: TRBD2
j_call: TRBJ2-5
cdr3_length: 14
cdr3_aa: CASKPGLTLETQYF
cdr3_nt: TGTGCCAGCAAGCCGGGACTAACTCTTGAGACCCAGTACTTC

v_call: TRBV7-2
clone_size: few
d_call: .
j_call: TRBJ2-5
cdr3_length: 15
cdr3_aa: CASSPGSPVGETQYF
cdr3_nt: TGTGCCAGCAGCCCAGGGTCCCCCGTCGGGGAGACCCAGTACTTC

v_call: TRBV2
clone_size: .
d_call: .
j_call: TRBJ2-7
cdr3_length: 10
cdr3_aa: CASGELAQYF
cdr3_nt: TGTGCCAGCGGGGAGCTTGCGCAGTACTTC

v_call: TRBV19
clone_size: .
d_call: TRBD2
j_call: TRBJ2-7
cdr3_length: 15
cdr3_aa: CASSIRAGGPNEQYF
cdr3_nt: TGTGCCAGTAGTATACGAGCGGGGGGGCCAAATGAGCAGTACTTC